This passage covers 10 T cell receptor beta chains from one sample sequenced in a study of CXCR3-negative and CXCR3-positive naive CD8 T cells. Libraries of TRB cDNA were made by 5' RACE and carried UMIs. TCRdb reworked the 5' RACE reads into one entry per CDR3 protein, no DNA. The repertoire shows about 58,000 distinct CDR3 sequences; the top ten hold approximately 0.43%. Sequenced sample: naive CXCR3- CD8+ T cells from blood. Subset defined: CD45RO-CCR7+CD27+CD95- naive CD8+ T cells lacking CXCR3 (TNR3-). All receptors derive from a human donor in good health. Some clones in this sample may be carry-over from other donors' samples.

The rearrangement uses TRBV5-1 and TRBJ1-2; the TRBD1 assignment by TCRdb is unverifiable without DNA. The germline gives CDR1 SGHRS, CDR2 YFSETQ. This CDR3 has 16 amino acids. This chain's CDR3 is CASSLVGTIRNDGYTF.

The chain uses TRBV20-1 and TRBJ1-2; TCRdb lists TRBD1, though no DNA is available to test this call. CDR3 length: 13 amino acids. Per the germline V gene, CDR1 is DFQATT and CDR2 is SNEGSKA (reference sequence). The CDR3 spells CSVVGQGADGYTF.

The chain carries TRBV28 and TRBJ2-2; TCRdb reports TRBD1, a call that lacks DNA to check it against. The CDR3 has 17 residues. Germline CDR1 is MDHEN and CDR2 is SYDVKM. The CDR3 sequence: CASRTTLGGAYTGELFF.

This chain connects TRBV29-1 to TRBJ2-7. There are 12 residues in the CDR3. Germline CDR1 reads SQVTM; CDR2 reads ANQGSEA. CDR3 sequence reads: CSVEQKPYEQYF.

This sequence joins TRBV6-2 or TRBV6-3 and TRBJ2-7; TCRdb returns TRBD1, unconfirmable since there is no DNA. This CDR3 contains 14 residues. The germline gives CDR1 MNHEY, CDR2 SVGEGT. The CDR3 here is CASQDEGEYYEQYF.

The gene calls are TRBV7-9 and TRBJ2-7; the TCRdb D gene call, TRBD2, has no DNA to confirm it. Germline loops: CDR1 SEHNR, CDR2 FQNEAQ (reference sequence). The CDR3 totals 18 residues. This CDR3 reads CASSLAGTSGRYSYEQYF.

The chain uses TRBV4-3 and TRBJ2-4; no DNA is available, so the TRBD2 call from TCRdb remains unchecked. The CDR3 sequence is 17 residues long. Germline CDR1 and CDR2: LGHNA and YSLEER. The CDR3 spells CASSQDNLGGPKNIQYF.

The CDR3 sequence is CASSPIYSGNTIYF. V and J are TRBV12-3 or TRBV12-4 and TRBJ1-3. The CDR3 has 14 residues.

The chain recombines TRBV6-6 with TRBJ2-7; TCRdb's D call of TRBD2 is untestable without DNA. Germline V lookup: CDR1 MNHNY, CDR2 SVGAGI (reference sequence). The CDR3 length is 14 residues. The CDR3 reads CASSPGIAGWEQYF.

The chain is built from TRBV7-6 and TRBJ1-2. CDR1 is SGHVS, CDR2 FNYEAQ, per germline. This CDR3 has 14 residues. CDR3 residues: CASSSLDVTYGYTF.